A single sample is the source of the 11 T cell receptor beta chains below, sequenced in a study of cytomegalovirus exposure and HLA in healthy donors. Primers included in the PCR were 60 Vbeta and 13 Jbeta primers. Assay used: immunoSEQ multiplex PCR; TCRdb lists only in-frame clones, some missing. The top ten clones hold roughly 3.2% of a sample with about 140,000 clones, roughly four fifths of them seen once. The sequenced sample consisted of PBMCs. Receptors originate from a young man in good health and CMV-seropositive.

This sequence joins TRBV27 and TRBJ1-2; D is undetermined. The germline CDR1 and CDR2 sequences are MNHEY and SMNVEV (reference sequence). Deletions cut 8 bases from V and 4 bases from J, with 14 bases between. The CDR3 is 13 residues long. This CDR3 is CASGTPGAYGYTF. DNA for the CDR3: TGTGCCAGCGGTACCCCAGGTGCCTATGGCTACACCTTC.

This clone was seen only once. J is TRBJ2-7 and V is TRBV9; TRBD1 might be the D (5 bases). The CDR3 is 14 amino acids. Germline CDR1 SGDLS, CDR2 YYNGEE. The germline V and J ends were trimmed by 0 bases and 4 bases, with 11 bases remaining between them. CDR3 protein: CASSVAQGNYEQYF. In DNA form, the CDR3 reads TGTGCCAGCAGCGTAGCGCAGGGAAATTACGAGCAGTACTTC.

This clone was observed a handful of times. The chain employs TRBV5-1 and TRBJ2-3, with 8 nucleotides matching TRBD1. The V segment lost 2 bases and the J segment 2 bases; nucleotides outside the gene matches: 10. Germline lookup yields CDR1 SGHRS and CDR2 YFSETQ. The CDR3 covers 17 residues. The chain's CDR3 is CASSFGSGGLTTDTQYF. The CDR3 DNA reads as TGCGCCAGCAGCTTCGGGTCAGGGGGCCTTACCACAGATACGCAGTATTTT.

This chain connects TRBV6-1 to TRBJ2-3; 8 nucleotides match TRBD2. The junction had 6 bases not matched to a gene; V was cut back by 7 bases and J by 0 bases. Per the germline V gene, CDR1 is MNHNS and CDR2 is SASEGT. The CDR3 consists of 15 residues. In nucleotides, the CDR3 is TGTGCCAGCAATCCGACGGGGGGGAGCACAGATACGCAGTATTTT. Translating it yields CASNPTGGSTDTQYF.

This clone has more than one count but fewer than ten. The chain recombines TRBV6-1 with TRBJ2-7; 7 bases match TRBD1. The CDR3 has 14 amino acids. The V segment lost 1 base and the J segment 2 bases; nucleotides outside the gene matches: 2. CDR1 is MNHNS and CDR2 is SASEGT in the germline V gene. CDR3 in amino acids: CASSEGGQAYEQYF. The CDR3 DNA is TGTGCCAGCAGTGAAGGAGGACAGGCCTACGAGCAGTACTTC.

V is TRBV11-2 and J is TRBJ2-2; 7 bases match TRBD1. CDR1 and CDR2 from the germline V gene are SGHAT and FQNNGV. V was pared by 4 bases and J by 5 bases, with 7 bases of the junction left unmatched. The CDR3 loop spans 15 amino acids. This CDR3 reads CASSSQGVRTGELFF. The CDR3 DNA sequence: TGTGCCAGCAGCTCTCAGGGGGTTAGGACCGGGGAGCTGTTTTTT.

The J gene is TRBJ1-2, the V gene TRBV29-1; tentative D call: TRBD1 (5 bases). Trimming took off 0 bases at V and 4 bases at J, with 15 bases between the two ends. The germline gives CDR1 SQVTM, CDR2 ANQGSEA. The CDR3 runs to 15 residues. The CDR3 region is CSVEDRGRVSYGYTF. CDR3 DNA sequence: TGCAGCGTTGAAGATCGGGGGAGGGTTAGCTATGGCTACACCTTC.

The chain recombines TRBV6-6 with TRBJ2-7, with D unclear. The germline CDR1 and CDR2 sequences are MNHNY and SVGAGI (reference sequence). This CDR3 has 11 amino acids. The V end lost 7 bases, the J end lost 4 bases, and 8 bases lay between the germline ends. The CDR3 coding sequence is TGTGCCAGCACCCTCGGTTACGAGCAGTACTTC. It is translated as CASTLGYEQYF.

V is TRBV29-1 and J is TRBJ2-3; TRBD2 matches 7 bases. This CDR3 comprises 14 residues. The ends lost 5 bases at V and 1 base at J; junction bases unmatched: 6. Germline V gives CDR1 SQVTM, CDR2 ANQGSEA. As DNA, the CDR3 is TGCAGCGTTTCAGCGGGGAGGGGCACAGATACGCAGTATTTT. Its protein is CSVSAGRGTDTQYF.

The table lists this clone with a few counts. V is TRBV6-5 and J is TRBJ2-7; 9 nucleotides agree with TRBD1. The V gene's germline CDR1 is MNHEY and CDR2 SVGAGI. CDR3 length: 14 amino acids. V was clipped by 4 bases and J by 7 bases; unmatched bases: 8. CDR3 DNA sequence: TGTGCCAGCAGTTTGGGACAGGGCGAGGAAGAGCAGTACTTC. Its protein product is CASSLGQGEEEQYF.

The CDR3 nucleotides read TGTGCCAGTACCGAAATACAGGGCCAGCCCCAGCATTTT. This gives the protein CASTEIQGQPQHF. The chain carries TRBV19 and TRBJ1-5, with a tentative D call TRBD1 (6 bases). Per germline, CDR1 LNHDA and CDR2 SQIVND (reference sequence). Trimming pared 7 bases from V and 7 bases from J, leaving 14 bases between. This CDR3 is 13 amino acids long. Full variable domain (outside the CDR3, taken from reference TRBV19 and TRBJ1-5): DGGITQSPKYLFRKEGQNVTLSCEQNLNHDAMYWYRQDPGQGLRLIYYSQIVNDFQKGDIAEGYSVSREKKESFPLTVTSAQKNPTAFYLCASTEIQGQPQHFGDGTRLSIL.